This TCR beta chain was profiled in a study of T cell responses to AZD1222 COVID-19 vaccine (dated by TCRdb to 2020 to 2023). Looking at the study overall: AZD1222 recipients with second doses at about 4 weeks or about 12 weeks were pooled, because spike-specific TCR depth and breadth did not differ between schedules. A total of approximately 240 trial participants underwent TCR sequencing, of whom about 210 received two doses of AZD1222 and about 25 received two doses of the MenACWY control vaccine. Enrollment into the trials was organized by age into subgroups of 18-55, 56-69 and 70-plus years, and those subgroups contained roughly 140, 27 and 60 TCR-sequenced participants, respectively.

The CDR3 regions of human TCRbeta chains were analyzed by immunosequencing. The published analysis was carried out like this. TCRs in the repertoires were matched against a reference library of SARS-CoV-2-specific TCRs that had been generated with the MIRA antigen-specificity platform. Breadth was defined as the fraction of unique TCRs that were SARS-CoV-2-associated, and depth was defined as the fraction of total T cells that were SARS-CoV-2-associated. Each spike-specific TCR was assigned to its reactive spike region and to a CD4 or CD8 class using the MIRA data. Log10-transformed breadth and depth values were compared by one-way ANOVA with Sidak's multiple comparisons tests. TCRdb's version of the immuneACCESS table is confined to in-frame rearrangements and falls short of the full clone set. An unresolved V gene accounts for under half of the shortfall where checked; the remainder is of unknown origin. The V and J calls and the clone size are those of that table, but D and trimming were determined from the DNA. The sample records around 100,000 clones, around 91% of which are singletons. The ten largest clones take up roughly 8.1% of the sample.

The time point label here, explained by the study, means: baseline before first vaccination. Vaccinee samples came from UK trials COV001 and COV002, including a single-blind randomized controlled phase 2/3 trial of AZD1222 (ChAdOx1 nCoV-19) in healthy adults. Trial participant PBMC samples were collected at day 0 and day 28 after the second dose for TCRbeta chain sequencing. The study at large found these results: Participants were mostly white British, with more females than males. The authors suggested clonal diversity may have been underestimated. Spike-specific TCR breadth and depth rose significantly after two AZD1222 doses compared with day 0 and with MenACWY recipients. Reportedly, almost half of the unique spike-specific TCRs recognized epitopes lying outside the regions that are mutated in the B.1.351 and B.1.1.7 variants. Conclusions about previously exposed vaccinees are limited because only five to seven AZD1222 recipients were SARS-CoV-2 seropositive at baseline. The whole spike protein was spanned by vaccine-associated CD4 TCRs, and dominant responses were seen in regions 160-218 and 743-854. Because no samples from the day 14 peak response were available, repertoires could be characterized only after the peak T cell response. The 56-69-year group was small, and its depth increase did not reach significance, likely because of low power.

With respect to this clone: Its antigen has not been determined. Base qualities are not recorded, but no much larger clone differs from it by a single base.

The source was peripheral blood, collected on day 0 of AZD1222 vaccination. The sequence came from an adult in good health.

The DNA is as follows: TGTGCCAGCAGCCAAGATCGTCCAGGACTAGCCAAAAACATTCAGTACTTC. Its amino acids are CASSQDRPGLAKNIQYF. The sequence joins TRBV3-1 (or the pseudogene TRBV3-2) to TRBJ2-4; a tentative D call is TRBD2 (5 bases match). CDR1 and CDR2 are read off the germline V gene (reference sequence) as LGHDT and YNNKEL. Counted from cysteine to phenylalanine, this CDR3 has 17 amino acids. Just the 51-base CDR3 DNA is kept, in frame starting at base 1. The V and J ends are trimmed by 0 bases and 0 bases, leaving 12 bases between them.